Only a few counts were recorded for the clone carrying this TCR beta chain. The antigen is unknown. CDR1 and CDR2 from the germline V gene are LGHNA and YSLEER. CDR3 length: 18 amino acids. J gave up 3 bases and V 1 base, and 6 bases lay outside the gene matches. These data originate in a study of T-cell memory formation after mild COVID-19. Study-level information: Largely donor-specific TCR clusters were found. Points from the study as a whole: Largely, contracting CD4+ clones fell within CM and EM, and contracting CD8+ clones within EMRA. Some responding clones appeared in pre-infection memory, suggesting cross-reactive memory joined.

Libraries for TCRalpha and TCRbeta carried sample barcodes and unique molecular identifiers via 5'RACE. TCRdb reprocessed the 5' RACE reads via MiXCR and lists one record per CDR3 protein. The sample holds more than 150,000 distinct CDR3 sequences; about 18% are singletons and the top ten take 3% to 4%. The sequencing sample was made of PBMCs or a T cell subset sorted from them (not recorded which). The origin of this receptor is a man aged 18 to 30 who had mild COVID-19 (a few samples of this study predate the infection). Cell type and time point are not known. The chain combines TRBV4-3 with TRBJ2-2; 12 nucleotides agree with TRBD2. DNA of the CDR3: TGCGCCAGCAGCCAAGTACCGCCTAGCGGGGGGGACACCGGGGAGCTGTTTTTT. Protein: CASSQVPPSGGDTGELFF.